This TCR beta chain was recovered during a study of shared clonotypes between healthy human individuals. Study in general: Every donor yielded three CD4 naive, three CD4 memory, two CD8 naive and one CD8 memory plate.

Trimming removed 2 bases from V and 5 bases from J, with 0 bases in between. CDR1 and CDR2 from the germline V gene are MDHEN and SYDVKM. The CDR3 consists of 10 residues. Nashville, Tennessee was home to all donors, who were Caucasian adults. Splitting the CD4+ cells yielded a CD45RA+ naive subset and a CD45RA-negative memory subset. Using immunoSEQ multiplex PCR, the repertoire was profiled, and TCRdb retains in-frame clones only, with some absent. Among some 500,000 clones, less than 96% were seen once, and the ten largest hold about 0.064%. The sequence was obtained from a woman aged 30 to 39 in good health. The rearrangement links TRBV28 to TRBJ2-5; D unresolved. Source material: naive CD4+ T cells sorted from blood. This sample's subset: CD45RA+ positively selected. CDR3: CASSLETQYF. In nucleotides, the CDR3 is TGTGCCAGCAGTTTAGAGACCCAGTACTTC.